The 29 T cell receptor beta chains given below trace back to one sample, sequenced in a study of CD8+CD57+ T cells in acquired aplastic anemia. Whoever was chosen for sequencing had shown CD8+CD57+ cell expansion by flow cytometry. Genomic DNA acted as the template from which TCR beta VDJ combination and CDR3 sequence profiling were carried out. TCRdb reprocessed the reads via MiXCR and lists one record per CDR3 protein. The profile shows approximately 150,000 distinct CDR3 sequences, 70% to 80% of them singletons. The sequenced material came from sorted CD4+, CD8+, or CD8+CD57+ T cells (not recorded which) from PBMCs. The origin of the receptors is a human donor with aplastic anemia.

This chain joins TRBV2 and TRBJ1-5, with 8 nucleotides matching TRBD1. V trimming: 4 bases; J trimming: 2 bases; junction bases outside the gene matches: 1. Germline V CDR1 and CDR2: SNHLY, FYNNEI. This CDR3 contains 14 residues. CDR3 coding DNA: TGTGCCAGCAGTGCGGACAGGGGCAATCAGCCCCAGCATTTT. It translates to CASSADRGNQPQHF.

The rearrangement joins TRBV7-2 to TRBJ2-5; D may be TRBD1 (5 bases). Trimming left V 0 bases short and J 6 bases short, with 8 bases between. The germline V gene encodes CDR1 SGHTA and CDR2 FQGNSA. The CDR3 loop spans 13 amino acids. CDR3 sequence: CASSLAGVKTQYF. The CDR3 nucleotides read TGTGCCAGCAGCTTAGCAGGGGTGAAGACCCAGTACTTC.

The CDR3 protein is CASSLRSRAYGANVLTF. In DNA, the CDR3 is TGTGCCAGCAGCTTAAGGTCCAGGGCTTATGGGGCCAACGTCCTGACTTTC. The genes are TRBV7-9 and TRBJ2-6; D might be TRBD1 (5 bases). The CDR3 is made up of 17 amino acids. The ends were cut back, 2 bases at V and 3 bases at J, with 14 bases in the middle. Per germline, CDR1 SEHNR and CDR2 FQNEAQ (reference sequence). The entire variable domain, with the rest obtained from reference TRBV7-9 and TRBJ2-6, is as follows: DTGVSQNPRHKITKRGQNVTFRCDPISEHNRLYWYRQTLGQGPEFLTYFQNEAQLEKSRLLSDRFSAERPKGSFSTLEIQRTEQGDSAMYLCASSLRSRAYGANVLTFGAGSRLTVL.

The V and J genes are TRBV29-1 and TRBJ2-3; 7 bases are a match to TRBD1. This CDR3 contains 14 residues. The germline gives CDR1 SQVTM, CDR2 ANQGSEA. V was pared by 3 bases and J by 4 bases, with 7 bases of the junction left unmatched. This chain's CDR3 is CSVDEGGASDTQYF. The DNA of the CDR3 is TGCAGCGTTGATGAAGGGGGCGCATCAGATACGCAGTATTTT.

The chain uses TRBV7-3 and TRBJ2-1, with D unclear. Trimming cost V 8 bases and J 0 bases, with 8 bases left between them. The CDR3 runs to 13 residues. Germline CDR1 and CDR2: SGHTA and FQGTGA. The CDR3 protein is CASSATSYNEQFF. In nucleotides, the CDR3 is TGTGCCAGCTCAGCAACCTCCTACAATGAGCAGTTCTTC.

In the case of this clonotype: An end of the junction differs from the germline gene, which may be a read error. Here the CDR3 DNA reads TGTGCCAACAGTTACAAGGGGACCCAGTACTTC. It specifies CANSYKGTQYF. The V gene is TRBV6-6, the J gene TRBJ2-5; no definite D call. The CDR3 consists of 11 residues. In germline, CDR1 is MNHNY, CDR2 SVGAGI (reference sequence).

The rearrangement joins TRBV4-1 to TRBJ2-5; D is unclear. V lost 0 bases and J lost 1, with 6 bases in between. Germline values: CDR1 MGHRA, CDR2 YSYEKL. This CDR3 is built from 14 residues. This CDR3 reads CASSQDRFQETQYF. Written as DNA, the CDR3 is TGCGCCAGCAGCCAAGATCGGTTCCAAGAGACCCAGTACTTC.

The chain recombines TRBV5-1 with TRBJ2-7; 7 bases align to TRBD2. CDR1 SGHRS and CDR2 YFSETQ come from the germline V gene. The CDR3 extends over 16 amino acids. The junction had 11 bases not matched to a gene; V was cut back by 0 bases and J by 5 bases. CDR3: CASSLESGQGGDEQYF. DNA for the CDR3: TGCGCCAGCAGCTTGGAATCGGGGCAGGGAGGGGACGAGCAGTACTTC. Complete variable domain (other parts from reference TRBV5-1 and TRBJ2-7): KAGVTQTPRYLIKTRGQQVTLSCSPISGHRSVSWYQQTPGQGLQFLFEYFSETQRNKGNFPGRFSGRQFSNSRSEMNVSTLELGDSALYLCASSLESGQGGDEQYFGPGTRLTVT.

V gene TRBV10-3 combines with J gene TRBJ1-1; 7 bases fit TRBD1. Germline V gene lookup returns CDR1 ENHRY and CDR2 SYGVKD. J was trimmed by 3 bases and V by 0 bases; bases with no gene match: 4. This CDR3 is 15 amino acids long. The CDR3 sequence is CAISESGRGDTEAFF. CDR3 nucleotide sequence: TGTGCCATCAGTGAGTCCGGCAGGGGGGACACTGAAGCTTTCTTT.

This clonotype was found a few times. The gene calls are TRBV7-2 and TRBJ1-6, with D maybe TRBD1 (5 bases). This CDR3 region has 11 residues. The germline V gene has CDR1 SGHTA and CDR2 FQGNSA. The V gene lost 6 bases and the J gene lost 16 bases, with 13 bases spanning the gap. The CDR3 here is CASSLGQELHF. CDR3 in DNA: TGTGCCAGCAGTTTGGGGCAGGAACTCCACTTT.

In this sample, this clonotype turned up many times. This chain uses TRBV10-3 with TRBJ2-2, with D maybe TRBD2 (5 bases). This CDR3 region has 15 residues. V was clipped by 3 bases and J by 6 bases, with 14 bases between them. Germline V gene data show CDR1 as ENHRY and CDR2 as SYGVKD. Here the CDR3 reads CAISERGRRAGELFF. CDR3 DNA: TGTGCCATCAGTGAAAGAGGGAGACGGGCCGGGGAGCTGTTTTTT.

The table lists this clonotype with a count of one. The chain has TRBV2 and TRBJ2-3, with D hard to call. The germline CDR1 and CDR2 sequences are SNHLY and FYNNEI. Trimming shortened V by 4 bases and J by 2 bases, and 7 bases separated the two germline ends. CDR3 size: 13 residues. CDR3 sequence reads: CASSAMTTDTQYF. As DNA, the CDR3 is TGTGCCAGCAGTGCAATGACCACAGATACGCAGTATTTT.

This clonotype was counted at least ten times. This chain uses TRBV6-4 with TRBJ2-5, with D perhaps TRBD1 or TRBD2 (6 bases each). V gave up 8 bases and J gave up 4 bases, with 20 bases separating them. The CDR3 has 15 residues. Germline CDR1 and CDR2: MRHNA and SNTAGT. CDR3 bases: TGTGCCAGCGCACGTAACGGGGGCGAAGGAGAGACCCAGTACTTC. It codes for CASARNGGEGETQYF.

The CDR3 DNA is TGTGCCAGCGGGGTTACCTATGGCGAGCAGTACTTC. Translated, it gives CASGVTYGEQYF. The genes are TRBV2 and TRBJ2-7, with D unclear. V dropped 8 bases and J dropped 6 bases, with 14 bases sitting between them. The germline V gene has CDR1 SNHLY and CDR2 FYNNEI. This CDR3 has 12 residues.

As DNA, the CDR3 is TGCGCCAGCAGCGTTGGGACGGCTAGCAATCAGCCCCAGCATTTT. Translating it yields CASSVGTASNQPQHF. The chain employs TRBV5-1 and TRBJ1-5; D might be TRBD1 (5 bases). Germline lookup yields CDR1 SGHRS and CDR2 YFSETQ. The CDR3 contains 15 residues. V was pared by 4 bases and J by 0 bases, with 11 bases between.

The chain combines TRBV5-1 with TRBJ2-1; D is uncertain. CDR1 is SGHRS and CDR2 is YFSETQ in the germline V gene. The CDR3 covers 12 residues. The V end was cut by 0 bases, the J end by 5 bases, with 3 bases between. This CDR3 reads CASSLGNNEQFF. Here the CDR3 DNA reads TGCGCCAGCAGCTTGGGGAACAATGAGCAGTTCTTC.

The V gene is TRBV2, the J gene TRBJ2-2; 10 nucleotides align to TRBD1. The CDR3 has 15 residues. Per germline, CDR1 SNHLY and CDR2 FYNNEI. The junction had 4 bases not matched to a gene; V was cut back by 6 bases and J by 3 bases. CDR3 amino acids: CASRRGTGDTGELFF. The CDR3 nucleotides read TGTGCCAGCAGGAGGGGGACAGGGGACACCGGGGAGCTGTTTTTT.

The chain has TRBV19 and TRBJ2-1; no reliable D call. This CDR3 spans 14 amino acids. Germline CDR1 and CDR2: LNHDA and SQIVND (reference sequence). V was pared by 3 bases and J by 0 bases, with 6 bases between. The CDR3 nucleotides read TGTGCCAGTAGTATTGATAGCTCCTACAATGAGCAGTTCTTC. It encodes CASSIDSSYNEQFF. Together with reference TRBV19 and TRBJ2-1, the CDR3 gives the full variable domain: DGGITQSPKYLFRKEGQNVTLSCEQNLNHDAMYWYRQDPGQGLRLIYYSQIVNDFQKGDIAEGYSVSREKKESFPLTVTSAQKNPTAFYLCASSIDSSYNEQFFGPGTRLTVL.

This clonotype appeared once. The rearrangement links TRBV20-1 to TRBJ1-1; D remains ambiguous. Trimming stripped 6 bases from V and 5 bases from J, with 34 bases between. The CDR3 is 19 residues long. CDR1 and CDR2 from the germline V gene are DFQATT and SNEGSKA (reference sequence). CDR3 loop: CSAYEGGRQKNHRGTEAFF. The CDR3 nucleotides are TGCAGTGCCTATGAGGGAGGACGGCAGAAGAATCATAGAGGTACTGAAGCTTTCTTT.

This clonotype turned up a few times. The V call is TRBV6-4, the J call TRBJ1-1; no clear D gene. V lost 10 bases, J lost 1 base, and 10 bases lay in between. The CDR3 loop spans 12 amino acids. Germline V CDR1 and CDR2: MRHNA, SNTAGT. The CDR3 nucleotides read TGTGCCACCACCAGCGGGAACACTGAAGCTTTCTTT. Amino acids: CATTSGNTEAFF.

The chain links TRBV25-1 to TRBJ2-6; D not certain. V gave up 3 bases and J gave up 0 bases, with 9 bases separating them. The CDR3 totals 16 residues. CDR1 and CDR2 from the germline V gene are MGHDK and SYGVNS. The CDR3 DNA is TGTGCCAGCAGTGACCGAACCATCTCTGGGGCCAACGTCCTGACTTTC. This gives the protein CASSDRTISGANVLTF.

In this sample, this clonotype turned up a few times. The CDR3 sequence: CATSEQTGYEQYF. The CDR3, as DNA: TGTGCCACCAGTGAGCAGACAGGTTACGAGCAGTACTTC. The chain recombines TRBV24-1 with TRBJ2-7; D perhaps matches TRBD1 (6 bases). Germline V CDR1 and CDR2: KGHDR, SFDVKD. This CDR3 has 13 amino acids. Trimming shortened V by 4 bases and J by 4 bases, and 10 bases separated the two germline ends.

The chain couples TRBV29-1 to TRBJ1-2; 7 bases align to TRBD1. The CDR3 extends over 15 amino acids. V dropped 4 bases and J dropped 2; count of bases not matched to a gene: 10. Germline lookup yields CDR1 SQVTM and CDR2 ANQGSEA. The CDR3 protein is CSVVGQGVGNYGYTF. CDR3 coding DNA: TGCAGCGTTGTAGGGCAGGGGGTCGGAAACTATGGCTACACCTTC.

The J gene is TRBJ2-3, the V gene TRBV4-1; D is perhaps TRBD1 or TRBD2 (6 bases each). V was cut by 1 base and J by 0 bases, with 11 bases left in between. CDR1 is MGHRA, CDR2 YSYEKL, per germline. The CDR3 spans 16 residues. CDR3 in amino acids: CASSQGGGGSTDTQYF. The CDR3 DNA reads TGCGCCAGCAGCCAAGGAGGGGGAGGCAGCACAGATACGCAGTATTTT.

CDR3 sequence reads: CATMGDPAGNSPLHF. CDR3 in DNA: TGTGCCACCATGGGGGATCCGGCCGGTAATTCACCCCTCCACTTT. This chain links TRBV2 with TRBJ1-6; D might be TRBD1 (5 bases). The CDR3 loop spans 15 amino acids. Per germline, CDR1 SNHLY and CDR2 FYNNEI. Between the trimmed V and J ends, which lost 10 bases and 6 bases, there was a span of 19 bases. Together with reference TRBV2 and TRBJ1-6, the CDR3 gives the full variable domain: EPEVTQTPSHQVTQMGQEVILRCVPISNHLYFYWYRQILGQKVEFLVSFYNNEISEKSEIFDDQFSVERPDGSNFTLKIRSTKLEDSAMYFCATMGDPAGNSPLHFGNGTRLTVT.

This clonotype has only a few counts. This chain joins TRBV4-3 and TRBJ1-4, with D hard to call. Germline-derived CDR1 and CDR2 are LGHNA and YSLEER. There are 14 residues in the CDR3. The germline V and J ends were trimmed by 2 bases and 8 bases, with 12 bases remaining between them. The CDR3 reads CASSQWVGNEKLFF. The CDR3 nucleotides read TGCGCCAGCAGCCAATGGGTAGGGAACGAAAAACTGTTTTTT.

Here the CDR3 DNA reads TGTGCCAGCAGCCCCGAACAGACAGATACGCAGTATTTT. Translated, it gives CASSPEQTDTQYF. V usage is TRBV2 and J usage is TRBJ2-3, with unresolved D. The CDR3 spans 13 residues. Between the trimmed V and J ends, which lost 6 bases and 3 bases, there was a span of 10 bases. Germline CDR1 is SNHLY and CDR2 is FYNNEI. Combining the CDR3 with reference TRBV2 and TRBJ2-3 gives the whole variable domain EPEVTQTPSHQVTQMGQEVILRCVPISNHLYFYWYRQILGQKVEFLVSFYNNEISEKSEIFDDQFSVERPDGSNFTLKIRSTKLEDSAMYFCASSPEQTDTQYFGPGTRLTVL.

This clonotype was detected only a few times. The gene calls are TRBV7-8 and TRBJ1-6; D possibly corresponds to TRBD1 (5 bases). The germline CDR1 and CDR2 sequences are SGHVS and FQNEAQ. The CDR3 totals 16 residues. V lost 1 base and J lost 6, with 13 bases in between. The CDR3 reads CASSLVQGRGNSPLHF. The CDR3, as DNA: TGTGCCAGCAGCTTAGTCCAGGGTAGAGGTAATTCACCCCTCCACTTT. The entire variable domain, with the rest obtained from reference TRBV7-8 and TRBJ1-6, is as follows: GAGVSQSPRYKVAKRGQDVALRCDPISGHVSLFWYQQALGQGPEFLTYFQNEAQLDKSGLPSDRFFAERPEGSVSTLKIQRTQQEDSAVYLCASSLVQGRGNSPLHFGNGTRLTVT.

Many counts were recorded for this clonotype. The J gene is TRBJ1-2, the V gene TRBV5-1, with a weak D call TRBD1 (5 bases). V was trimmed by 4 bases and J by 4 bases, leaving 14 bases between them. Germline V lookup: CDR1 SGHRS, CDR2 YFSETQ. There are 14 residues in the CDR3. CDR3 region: CASSGSAGFYGYTF. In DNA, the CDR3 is TGCGCCAGCAGCGGGTCAGCAGGGTTCTATGGCTACACCTTC.